This paragraph covers one TCR beta chain sequence. This entry is derived from a study of T cell changes during pregnancy in multiple sclerosis. This CDR3 is 14 amino acids long. V lost 5 bases and J 3 bases, leaving 13 bases between the germline ends. Germline CDR1 reads MDHEN; CDR2 reads SYDVKM. The data were produced by immunoSEQ multiplex PCR, yet TCRdb's version contains in-frame clones alone and is incomplete. The sample yields fewer than 30,000 clones, about nine tenths seen once. This specimen was CD8+ T cells from peripheral blood mononuclear cells, taken in the second trimester of pregnancy. This TCR was sampled from a female donor with multiple sclerosis, enrolled in a pregnancy study. V usage is TRBV28 and J usage is TRBJ1-1; no clear D gene. CDR3 sequence: CASSPRRGDTEAFF. Written as DNA, the CDR3 is TGTGCCAGCAGTCCCCGACGGGGAGACACTGAAGCTTTCTTT.